The rows below give T cell receptor beta chains drawn from one sample of a study of T cells in Graves' hyperthyroidism and ophthalmopathy. One entry per CDR3 protein, called by TCRdb with MiXCR from the multiplex PCR reads. The sample yields some 490,000 distinct CDR3 sequences, around a fifth seen once. The source material was blood. Every receptor here comes from a woman aged 65 to 85 with Graves' ophthalmopathy. The CDR3 runs from the conserved cysteine through the conserved F or W. The D gene is left open where the match is weak. Part of the rows lack a size; the others show once, few, many or a class for expanded clones.

D | J | size | V | DNA | CDR3
NA | TRBJ2-7 | many | TRBV10-3 | TGTGCCATCAGTGAGTCGACGGCCAGGGGTACCGGGAGGTCCCCCTACGAGCAGTACTTC | CAISESTARGTGRSPYEQYF
TRBD1 | TRBJ2-1 | NA | TRBV7-6 | TGTGCCAGCAGCTTATACGGGACAGAGAAATACAATGAGCAGTTCTTC | CASSLYGTEKYNEQFF
NA | TRBJ2-1 | few | TRBV3-1 | TGTGCCAGCAGCCCCCTGGAGGGGGCGTGGCAGTTCTTC | CASSPLEGAWQFF
NA | TRBJ1-5 | NA | TRBV20-1 | TGCAGTGCCGGCGCCGGGGGGTTTGGCAATCAGCCCCAGCATTTT | CSAGAGGFGNQPQHF
NA | TRBJ1-5 | many | TRBV7-2 | TGTGCCAGCAGCTCACGGGGAAGCAATCAGCCCCAGCATTTT | CASSSRGSNQPQHF
TRBD1 | TRBJ1-2 | few | TRBV10-3 | TGTGCCATCAGTGAGGGTACAGGGGATGGCTACACCTTC | CAISEGTGDGYTF
TRBD1 | TRBJ1-2 | NA | TRBV29-1 | TGCAGCGTTGATTCGAGGGACAGGGGGCCCGGCGGCTACACCTTC | CSVDSRDRGPGGYTF
NA | TRBJ1-1 | few | TRBV6-1 | TGTGCCACCCGGGATCGGGTGGCTTTCTTT | CATRDRVAFF
TRBD1 | TRBJ1-4 | NA | TRBV20-1 | TGCAGTGCTAGGAACAGGGGGAATGAAAAACTGTTTTTT | CSARNRGNEKLFF
NA | TRBJ1-2 | NA | TRBV6-4 | TGTGCCAGCAGCGAAGCGGAGGGTCTCGGCTACACCTTC | CASSEAEGLGYTF
NA | TRBJ2-7 | many | TRBV12-3/TRBV12-4 | TGTGCCAGCAGTTTAGCTCAGGGCCCCTACGAGCAGTACTTC | CASSLAQGPYEQYF
NA | TRBJ1-2 | NA | TRBV19 | TGTGCCAGTAGTATATTGGGGACCGGTAACTATGGCTACACCTTC | CASSILGTGNYGYTF
TRBD2 | TRBJ2-7 | NA | TRBV3-1 | TGTGCCAGCAGCCGGGGGGGACTAGCGGTGTACGAGCAGTACTTC | CASSRGGLAVYEQYF
TRBD2 | TRBJ2-2 | NA | TRBV20-1 | TGCAGTGCTAGAGAGGGCGGGAGACCGAACACCGGGGAGCTGTTTTTT | CSAREGGRPNTGELFF
NA | TRBJ2-3 | few | TRBV7-9 | TGTGCCAGCAGCTGGGGGGCGGGAATCACAGATACGCAGTATTTT | CASSWGAGITDTQYF
NA | TRBJ1-2 | NA | TRBV4-1 | TGCGCCAGCAGCCAGGTCGTCAAGATCGGTGGCTACACCTTC | CASSQVVKIGGYTF
TRBD1 | TRBJ1-1 | few | TRBV18 | TGTGCCAGCTCACCACCGGGGACAGGGTCGGTGGCTGAAGCTTTCTTT | CASSPPGTGSVAEAFF
NA | TRBJ2-1 | many | TRBV29-1 | TGCAGCGGGACACGAGACAATGAGCAGTTCTTC | CSGTRDNEQFF
TRBD2 | TRBJ2-1 | NA | TRBV30 | TGTGCCTGGAGTGTCGGGGGGGCGGGAGGTGAGCAGTTCTTC | CAWSVGGAGGEQFF
TRBD1 | TRBJ1-5 | many | TRBV19 | TGTGCCAGTAGTCTCGGGACAGGCAGTCAGCCCCAGCATTTT | CASSLGTGSQPQHF
NA | TRBJ2-3 | NA | TRBV11-2 | TGTGCCAGCAGCTTGACACCAGGGGCCACAGATACGCAGTATTTT | CASSLTPGATDTQYF
TRBD1 | TRBJ2-2 | few | TRBV7-8 | TGTGCCAGCAGCTTATGGTCTACAGGGGGCACCGGGGAGCTGTTTTTT | CASSLWSTGGTGELFF
TRBD2 | TRBJ2-1 | few | TRBV20-1 | TGCAGTGCTAGAGATGTGACTAGCGGATACAATGAGCAGTTCTTC | CSARDVTSGYNEQFF
TRBD2 | TRBJ2-7 | NA | TRBV7-9 | TGTGCCAGCAGCTTACCCTATAATACTAGCGGGAGTTTTACCGGGCTACGGCAGTACTTC | CASSLPYNTSGSFTGLRQYF
TRBD1 | TRBJ1-5 | NA | TRBV19 | TGTGCCAGTAGTCCAAGAACGGGACAGGGTCAACAGCCCCAGCATTTT | CASSPRTGQGQQPQHF
NA | TRBJ1-1 | NA | TRBV18 | TGTGCCAGCTCACCACTAGGGACAAGAACTGAAGCTTTCTTT | CASSPLGTRTEAFF
NA | TRBJ2-3 | many | TRBV28 | TGTGCCAGCAGTTTTAACGGGTTGAGTACGCAGTATTTT | CASSFNGLSTQYF
NA | TRBJ1-4 | few | TRBV6-1 | TGTGCCAGCAGTTATGGGGGGTTGAATGAAAAACTGTTTTTT | CASSYGGLNEKLFF
NA | TRBJ1-1 | NA | TRBV7-2 | TGTGCCAGCAGCTTCGTGCCTAACTTGAACACTGAAGCTTTCTTT | CASSFVPNLNTEAFF
NA | TRBJ1-1 | NA | TRBV5-1 | TGCGCCAGCAGCTTGGAGGTGGCGGGGGGCACTGAAGCTTTCTTT | CASSLEVAGGTEAFF
TRBD2 | TRBJ2-1 | many | TRBV12-3/TRBV12-4 | TGTGCCAGCAGCCAGGGACTAGCGGGGTGGAATGAGCAGTTCTTC | CASSQGLAGWNEQFF
NA | TRBJ1-3 | few | TRBV6-5 | TGTGCCAGCAGTTACTATCGGCCCCCAGGGTCTGGAAACACCATATATTTT | CASSYYRPPGSGNTIYF
NA | TRBJ1-5 | NA | TRBV27 | TGTGCCAGCAAGAAGGAATTGGGTAGCAATCAGCCCCAGCATTTT | CASKKELGSNQPQHF
NA | TRBJ1-6 | NA | TRBV19 | TGTGCCAGTGCGGCAGCGCCGAATTCACCCCTCCACTTT | CASAAAPNSPLHF
NA | TRBJ1-1 | NA | TRBV6-2/TRBV6-3 | TGTGCCATCCGGGGGGTCAGCTCTACCAAAATGAACACTGAAGCTTTCTTT | CAIRGVSSTKMNTEAFF
NA | TRBJ2-3 | NA | TRBV6-2/TRBV6-3 | TGTGCCAGCACACGGGCATCCACAGATACGCAGTATTTT | CASTRASTDTQYF
NA | TRBJ2-7 | few | TRBV20-1 | TGCAGTGCTCTACAAATGGGCGAGCAGTACTTC | CSALQMGEQYF
NA | TRBJ1-5 | many | TRBV7-9 | TGTGCCAGCAGCGAAGACACTTCAAGGGAGCCCCAGCATTTT | CASSEDTSREPQHF
NA | TRBJ2-6 | NA | TRBV2 | TGTGCCAGCAGTAGGGGTTCTGGGGCCAACGTCCTGACTTTC | CASSRGSGANVLTF
NA | TRBJ2-3 | few | TRBV4-1 | TGCGCCAGCAGCCGGACCGGGACTACAGATACGCAGTATTTT | CASSRTGTTDTQYF
NA | TRBJ1-3 | NA | TRBV6-6 | TGTGCCAGCAGTTACACCGGGACGGCTGGAAACACCATATATTTT | CASSYTGTAGNTIYF
TRBD1 | TRBJ1-3 | few | TRBV29-1 | TGCAGCGTTGACCTGGGACAGGGAAACACCATATATTTT | CSVDLGQGNTIYF
TRBD1 | TRBJ2-7 | few | TRBV11-2 | TGTGCCAGCAGCGTAGCTGCGACAGGGGCCTACGAGCAGTACTTC | CASSVAATGAYEQYF
NA | TRBJ2-2 | few | TRBV20-1 | TGCAGTGCTACCAGTGGCGGGGAGCTGTTTTTT | CSATSGGELFF
NA | TRBJ1-2 | NA | TRBV7-9 | TGTGCCAGCACCTTGGGACTCAATGGCTACACCTTC | CASTLGLNGYTF
NA | TRBJ2-2 | few | TRBV24-1 | TGTGCCACCAGTGGAGCCCCCGGGACAAACACCGGGGAGCTGTTTTTT | CATSGAPGTNTGELFF